This T cell receptor (beta chain) was sequenced for a study of blood T cell repertoires in COVID-19. The CDR3 spans 19 residues. Germline values: CDR1 LNHDA, CDR2 SQIVND (reference sequence). Trimming removed 5 bases from V and 2 bases from J; junction bases left unmatched: 18. Methods used by the authors: Amplification from reference gene primers served as the basis for estimated nucleated cell counts. Assay: immunoSEQ multiplex PCR; the TCRdb copy retains only in-frame clones and omits some. D and trimming were read from the DNA, whereas the V and J calls and clone size are those reported in that table. Among roughly 140,000 clones listed, almost 90% were seen once.

The clonotype was recovered from a human donor in a cohort sampled during active COVID-19. Sequences were obtained from peripheral blood. The rearrangement uses TRBV19 and TRBJ2-7, with 10 positions matching TRBD2. CDR3 nucleotide sequence: TGTGCCAGTAGTTTCAAGGGTTCAGGGGGACTAGCGACGGCCTACGAGCAGTACTTC. This encodes CASSFKGSGGLATAYEQYF.